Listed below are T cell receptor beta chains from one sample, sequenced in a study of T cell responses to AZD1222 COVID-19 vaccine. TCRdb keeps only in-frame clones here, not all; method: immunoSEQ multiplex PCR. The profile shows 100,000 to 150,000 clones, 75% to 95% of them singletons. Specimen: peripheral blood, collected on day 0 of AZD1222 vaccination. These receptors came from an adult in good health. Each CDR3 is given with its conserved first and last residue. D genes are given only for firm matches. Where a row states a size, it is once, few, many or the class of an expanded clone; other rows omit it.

TGTGCCAGCAGACCAACAGGGATCTACGAGCAGTACTTC | CASRPTGIYEQYF | . | TRBV12-3/TRBV12-4 | . | TRBJ2-7
TGTGCCAACCGACTAGAGAGATTGGATGAGCAGTTCTTC | CANRLERLDEQFF | . | TRBV2 | . | TRBJ2-1
TGTGCCAGCAGCCAAGACAGCTCTGGAAACACCATATATTTT | CASSQDSSGNTIYF | . | TRBV11-3 | . | TRBJ1-3
TGTGCCAGCAGCGAGGCATCGGGACAGTGGGGGGAGACCCAGTACTTC | CASSEASGQWGETQYF | . | TRBV9 | TRBD1 | TRBJ2-5
TGTGCCAGCTCCGGGGACTACAATGAGCAGTTCTTC | CASSGDYNEQFF | . | TRBV9 | . | TRBJ2-1
TGCGCCAGCAGCTTGGCCGGCCTCTACGAGCAGTACTTC | CASSLAGLYEQYF | . | TRBV5-1 | . | TRBJ2-7
TGCAGCGTCGAAACAGGGTTCGAGCAGTACTTC | CSVETGFEQYF | . | TRBV29-1 | . | TRBJ2-7
TGTGCCAGTGGGACAGGGGTAAACTATGGCTACACCTTC | CASGTGVNYGYTF | . | TRBV19 | TRBD1 | TRBJ1-2
TGTGCCAGCAGTCCCCTCGGGGGACTAGCGCTAAACAATGAGCAGTTCTTC | CASSPLGGLALNNEQFF | few | TRBV2 | TRBD2 | TRBJ2-1
TGTGCCAGCAGCCCCCCTGATAAAGAGACCCAGTACTTC | CASSPPDKETQYF | . | TRBV7-2 | . | TRBJ2-5
TGTGCCAGCACCTGGGGGGCAGCCTATGGCTACACCTTC | CASTWGAAYGYTF | . | TRBV7-9 | . | TRBJ1-2
TGTGCCAGCAGCTACATGACGCCCAGGGACATTCAGTACTTC | CASSYMTPRDIQYF | . | TRBV7-8 | . | TRBJ2-4
TGTGCTAGCAGCCCCCTCAGGGTTGGGCCGACGAACACCGGGGAGCTGTTTTTT | CASSPLRVGPTNTGELFF | . | TRBV7-7 | . | TRBJ2-2
TGTGCCATCAGTGAGTCGGCAGGGGGCGGCGAGCAGTACTTC | CAISESAGGGEQYF | . | TRBV10-3 | TRBD1 | TRBJ2-7
TGTGCCAGCAGCATCGACACCCTCTACGAGCAGTACTTC | CASSIDTLYEQYF | . | TRBV7-8 | . | TRBJ2-7
TGTGCCAGCAGCTCGGGACAGTCCTACGAGCAGTACTTC | CASSSGQSYEQYF | . | TRBV11-2 | TRBD1 | TRBJ2-7
TGTGCCAGCAGCGTAGACAGACACACTGAAGCTTTCTTT | CASSVDRHTEAFF | . | TRBV9 | . | TRBJ1-1
TGTGCCAGCAGCCTCGAGAGCCCCGGACAGGGGTTTTCCAATGAGCAGTTCTTC | CASSLESPGQGFSNEQFF | . | TRBV3-1/TRBV3-2 | TRBD1 | TRBJ2-1
TGTGCCAGCAGGTCCCGGGGGGGGAACACTGAAGCTTTCTTT | CASRSRGGNTEAFF | once | TRBV2 | . | TRBJ1-1
TGTGCCAGCAGCGAAGGGTGGGGGCGCGTTTATGGCTACACCTTC | CASSEGWGRVYGYTF | . | TRBV5-6 | . | TRBJ1-2
TGCGCCAGCAGCTTGCCGGGGGCCGATACGCAGTATTTT | CASSLPGADTQYF | . | TRBV5-1 | . | TRBJ2-3
TGTGCCAGCAGCCTCTACAGTCGAAACACCATATATTTT | CASSLYSRNTIYF | . | TRBV28 | . | TRBJ1-3
TGTGCCAGCAGCCTCGGGTGGCCCTACGAGCAGTACTTC | CASSLGWPYEQYF | . | TRBV7-3 | . | TRBJ2-7
TGTGCCAGCAGCTCGAGAAGCGGTACCTACGAGCAGTACTTC | CASSSRSGTYEQYF | . | TRBV7-2 | . | TRBJ2-7
TGTGCCATCTATTCGACCGGGCGGGAAGGCTACACCTTC | CAIYSTGREGYTF | . | TRBV6-5 | . | TRBJ1-2
TGTGCCAGCAGCTTCGACACTAAAGCTTTCTTT | CASSFDTKAFF | . | TRBV11-2 | . | TRBJ1-1
TGCGCCAGCAGTACAGGGGGCGAAGATACGCAGTATTTT | CASSTGGEDTQYF | once | TRBV10-1 | TRBD1 | TRBJ2-3
TGCGCCAGCAGCGGGACAGACTACAATGAGCAGTTCTTC | CASSGTDYNEQFF | once | TRBV5-1 | TRBD1 | TRBJ2-1
TGTGCCAGCAGTTTTTCGGGGTCCTCTGGAAACACCATATATTTT | CASSFSGSSGNTIYF | . | TRBV28 | . | TRBJ1-3
TGTGCCAGCAGCCTTAACGGTGCTGGGAGAGGGTACGAGCAGTACTTC | CASSLNGAGRGYEQYF | . | TRBV27 | . | TRBJ2-7
TGTGCCAGCAGTTACGCTTTATCCAGGAATCAGCCCCAGCATTTT | CASSYALSRNQPQHF | once | TRBV6-2/TRBV6-3 | . | TRBJ1-5
TGTGCCAGCTCACCCTTGGGGGATACGCAGTATTTT | CASSPLGDTQYF | . | TRBV18 | . | TRBJ2-3
TGTGCCAGCACGAGGGTTAGAGGGACCCAGTACTTC | CASTRVRGTQYF | . | TRBV28 | . | TRBJ2-5
TGCGCCAGCAGCTTGGAGGTAGGGGATTCACCCCTCCACTTT | CASSLEVGDSPLHF | . | TRBV5-1 | . | TRBJ1-6
TGTGCCAGCAGCTTCATAGGAAACACCATATATTTT | CASSFIGNTIYF | . | TRBV5-5 | . | TRBJ1-3
TGTGCCAGCAGCCAAGACCCCAGGGGGAGGGCGCCTAACTATGGCTACACCTTC | CASSQDPRGRAPNYGYTF | . | TRBV3-1/TRBV3-2 | TRBD1 | TRBJ1-2
TGTGCCAGCAGCCACACGCGTGGGGGGGCGGGTGGCTACACCTTC | CASSHTRGGAGGYTF | . | TRBV3-1/TRBV3-2 | . | TRBJ1-2
TGTGCCAGCAGTCCCTGGACAGGGGGCGGCCCAAACATTCAGTACTTC | CASSPWTGGGPNIQYF | . | TRBV27 | TRBD1 | TRBJ2-4
TGTGCCAGCAGTTCCGCGACAGGGAACAATGAGCAGTTCTTC | CASSSATGNNEQFF | once | TRBV6-5 | TRBD1 | TRBJ2-1
TGTGCCAGCAGCGTAGTCGGGTCTTCCCACGAGCAGTACTTC | CASSVVGSSHEQYF | . | TRBV9 | . | TRBJ2-7
TGCGCCAGCAGCTTGTTGCCCGGGACAACTAACTATGGCTACACCTTC | CASSLLPGTTNYGYTF | . | TRBV5-1 | . | TRBJ1-2
TGTGCCAGTACCCCCTCTGGCAGCAATCAGCCCCAGCATTTT | CASTPSGSNQPQHF | . | TRBV19 | . | TRBJ1-5
TGTGCCAGCAGCTTATCCCCAGGCACCTACGAGCAGTACTTC | CASSLSPGTYEQYF | . | TRBV13 | . | TRBJ2-7
TGTGCCAGCAGCTCCGGGCCGGGACAGGGGGAGGAGCAGTACTTC | CASSSGPGQGEEQYF | . | TRBV5-4 | TRBD1 | TRBJ2-7
TGCGCCAGCAGTGAGAAAGGGACTAGCGGGAGAAAGCACGAGCAGTACTTC | CASSEKGTSGRKHEQYF | . | TRBV10-2 | TRBD2 | TRBJ2-7
TGTGCCAGCAGCCAATGGGGGACAGATACGCAGTATTTT | CASSQWGTDTQYF | . | TRBV11-3 | . | TRBJ2-3
TGTGCCAGCAGCTTAACCGGGGCAGGCCCGAGGGAAAAACTGTTTTTT | CASSLTGAGPREKLFF | few | TRBV7-3 | . | TRBJ1-4
TGTGCCAGCAGTTACGGGTCCAGTAGTGGCTATGGCTACACCTTC | CASSYGSSSGYGYTF | . | TRBV6-2/TRBV6-3 | . | TRBJ1-2
TGTGCCTGGAGCCCGACAGGGGACTATGGCTACACCTTC | CAWSPTGDYGYTF | . | TRBV30 | TRBD1 | TRBJ1-2
TGTGCCAGCCTACTGGAAGCTAACTATGGCTACACCTTC | CASLLEANYGYTF | . | TRBV6-6 | . | TRBJ1-2
TGCGCCAGCAGCCAAGATGGACAGCCGCTCCGGCCCCAGCATTTT | CASSQDGQPLRPQHF | once | TRBV4-1 | . | TRBJ1-5
TGCAGCGTTGTTTCTGGTTGGCCCTACGAGCAGTACTTC | CSVVSGWPYEQYF | . | TRBV29-1 | . | TRBJ2-7
TGCGCCAGCAGCCTGGCGGACCCCGGACTAGTCGGCGAGCAGTACTTC | CASSLADPGLVGEQYF | . | TRBV10-2 | TRBD2 | TRBJ2-7
TGTGCCAGCAGCTTAAGGCGCTCCCACAATGAGCAGTTCTTC | CASSLRRSHNEQFF | . | TRBV7-9 | . | TRBJ2-1
TGCAGTGCGAACAGGGGCGACGAGCAGTACTTC | CSANRGDEQYF | . | TRBV20-1 | TRBD1 | TRBJ2-7
TGTGCCAGCAGCTTGGACGGGACAGGGGAACCCTACGAGCAGTACTTC | CASSLDGTGEPYEQYF | . | TRBV5-5 | TRBD1 | TRBJ2-7
TGTGCCAGCAGCCAAGGACCACCCTTCCAAGAGACCCAGTACTTC | CASSQGPPFQETQYF | once | TRBV3-1/TRBV3-2 | . | TRBJ2-5
TGTGCCACCACCGGGACAGGGAACACCGGGGAGCTGTTTTTT | CATTGTGNTGELFF | . | TRBV10-3 | TRBD1 | TRBJ2-2
TGTGCCAGCAGACCACGGTTCTACGAGCAGTACTTC | CASRPRFYEQYF | . | TRBV12-3/TRBV12-4 | . | TRBJ2-7
TGTGCCAGCAGTGACAGGGCCCTTTTGTCCGGAAAACTGTTTTTT | CASSDRALLSGKLFF | . | TRBV6-1 | . | TRBJ1-4